This T cell receptor beta chain was observed in a study of T cell repertoires in cytomegalovirus infection. Study overall: Through public TCR beta signatures, both CMV infection and matching HLA type were indicated. Findings and limits, study-wide: The cumulative frequency of public TCR beta families distinguished individuals who carried CMV together with the relevant HLA. In two of eight donors, the top clonotype was HLA-C-restricted CMV-specific.

Germline V gene sequence: CDR1 SGHTA, CDR2 FQGTGA. Deletions cut 5 bases from V and 8 bases from J, with 18 bases between. The CDR3 has 14 residues. This clonotype was seen more than once but under ten times. The antigen remains unidentified. One entry per CDR3 protein, called by TCRdb with MiXCR from the reads. The table shows approximately 200,000 distinct CDR3 sequences, with roughly 20% occurring only once. J is TRBJ1-2 and V is TRBV7-3; tentatively, D is TRBD1 (5 bases). The sequence derives from a human donor in good health (CMV status not recorded). Some clones in this sample may be carry-over from other donors' samples. Source material: CD8+ T cells from PBMCs. The CDR3 spells CASSATGGIGGYTF. The CDR3 coding sequence is TGTGCCAGCAGCGCAACGGGGGGGATCGGAGGCTACACCTTC.